Detailed here is one TCR beta chain. In its sample, this clonotype was seen a few times. It lacks a known antigen. No qualities accompany the bases; no much larger clone lies one base away. These data originate in a study of T-cell reconstitution after alpha-beta-depleted transplantation in children (dated by TCRdb to 2016 to 2017). A note on the overall study: Using TCR repertoire profiling, the study quantitatively followed how T-cell immune reconstitution unfolded in children after TCRalphabeta/CD19-depleted allogeneic hematopoietic cell transplantation.

Library method: PCR. The sequencer was an Illumina HiSeq 2500. To normalize quantification of the TCRbeta repertoire, the TCR libraries were built with molecular barcoding that relied on unique molecular identifiers. The raw public data were reprocessed by TCRdb itself: fastp quality trimming at Q25, MiXCR clonotype calling, in-frame beta chains only. Each CDR3 protein appears once, grouped with its most common genes and DNA. In this sample the table shows approximately 1,000,000 distinct CDR3 sequences, around 30% of which occur a single time. The ten largest clones represent about 28% of the sample. V is clipped by 1 base and J by 0 bases, and the sequence between their germline boundaries is 10 bases long. CDR1 SEHNR and CDR2 FQNEAQ are derived from the germline V gene (reference sequence). From cysteine to phenylalanine, the CDR3 is 16 amino acids long. The only DNA kept is the CDR3, 48 bases in frame from the first base.

Reading the label with the study, this specimen's treatment or condition is: allogeneic hematopoietic cell transplantation with graft depleted of TCRalphabeta T cells and CD19 B cells. TCRalphabeta/CD19-depleted allogeneic hematopoietic cell grafts were given to the transplant recipients, all of whom were children. The research as a whole found: The frequencies of hyperexpanded clones fell over the following months, and after one year, T-cell counts and TCRbeta diversity were mostly attributed to newly produced T cells. The apparently early recovery of alphabetaT-cell counts about two months after transplant reportedly depended on only several hundred rapidly expanded clones that came from non-depleted graft cells. In some patients, the high TCRbeta diversity seen at day 60 was put down to recipient T cells and intrathymic progenitors that had survived conditioning.

Sequencing used PBMCs, mostly from graft donor cells, obtained 360 days after TCRalphabeta/CD19-depleted stem cell transplant. This sequence uses TRBV7-9 and TRBJ1-5; the D segment cannot be called with confidence. This receptor was identified in a boy in the first two years of life who had a stem cell transplant for SCID, so the T cells may come from the graft donor. The CDR3 protein sequence reads: CASSLGSRNSNQPQHF. The nucleotide sequence is TGTGCCAGCAGCTTAGGGTCGAGGAATAGCAATCAGCCCCAGCATTTT.